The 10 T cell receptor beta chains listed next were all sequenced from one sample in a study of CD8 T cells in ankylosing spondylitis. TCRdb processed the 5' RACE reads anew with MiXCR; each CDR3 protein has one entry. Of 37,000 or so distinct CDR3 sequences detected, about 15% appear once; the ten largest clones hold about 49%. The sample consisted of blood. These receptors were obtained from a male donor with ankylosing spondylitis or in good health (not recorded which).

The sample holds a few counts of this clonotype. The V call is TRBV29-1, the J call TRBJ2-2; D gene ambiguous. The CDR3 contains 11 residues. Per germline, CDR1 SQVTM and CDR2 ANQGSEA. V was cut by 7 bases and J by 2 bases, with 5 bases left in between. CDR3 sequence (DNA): TGCAGCGCAGGAAACACCGGGGAGCTGTTTTTT. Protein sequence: CSAGNTGELFF.

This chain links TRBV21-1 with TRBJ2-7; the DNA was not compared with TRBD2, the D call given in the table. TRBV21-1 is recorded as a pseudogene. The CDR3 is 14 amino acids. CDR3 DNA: TGTGCCAGCAGCAAAGGCGAGGGCAGGGACGAGCAGTACGTC. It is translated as CASSKGEGRDEQYV.

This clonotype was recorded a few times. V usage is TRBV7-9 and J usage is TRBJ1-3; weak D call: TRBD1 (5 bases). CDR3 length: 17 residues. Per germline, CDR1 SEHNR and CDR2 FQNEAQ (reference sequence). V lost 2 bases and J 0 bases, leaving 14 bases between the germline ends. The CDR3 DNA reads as TGTGCCAGCAGCTTACCGGGACTCTCCAGCTCTGGAAACACCATATATTTT. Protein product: CASSLPGLSSSGNTIYF.

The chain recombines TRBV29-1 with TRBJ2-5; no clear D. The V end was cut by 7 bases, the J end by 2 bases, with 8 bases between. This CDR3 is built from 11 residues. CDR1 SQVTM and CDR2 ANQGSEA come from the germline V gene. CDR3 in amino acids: CSARPQETQYF. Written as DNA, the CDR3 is TGCAGCGCCCGGCCTCAAGAGACCCAGTACTTC.

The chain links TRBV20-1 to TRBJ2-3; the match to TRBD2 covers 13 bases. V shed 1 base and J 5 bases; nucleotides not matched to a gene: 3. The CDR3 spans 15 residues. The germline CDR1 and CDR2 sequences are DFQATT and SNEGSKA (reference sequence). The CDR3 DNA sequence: TGCAGTGCTAGAGCACTAGCGGGGGGGCGAGATACGCAGTATTTT. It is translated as CSARALAGGRDTQYF.

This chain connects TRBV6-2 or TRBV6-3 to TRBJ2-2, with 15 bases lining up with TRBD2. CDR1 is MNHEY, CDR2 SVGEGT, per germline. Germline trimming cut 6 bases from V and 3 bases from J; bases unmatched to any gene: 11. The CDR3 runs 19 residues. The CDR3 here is CASSRPGLAGGPDTGELFF. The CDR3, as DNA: TGTGCCAGCAGCAGGCCCGGACTAGCGGGGGGGCCGGACACCGGGGAGCTGTTTTTT.

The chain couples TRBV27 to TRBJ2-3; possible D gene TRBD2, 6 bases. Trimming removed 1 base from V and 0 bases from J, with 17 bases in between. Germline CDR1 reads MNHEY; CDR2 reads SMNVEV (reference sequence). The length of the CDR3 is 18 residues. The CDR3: CASSLLVPAGPSTDTQYF. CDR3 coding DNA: TGTGCCAGCAGTTTATTAGTCCCCGCGGGACCTAGCACAGATACGCAGTATTTT.

Written as DNA, the CDR3 is TGTGCCAGCCGGGGCGGGGTTTGGGCCAACGTCCTGACTTTC. This encodes CASRGGVWANVLTF. The chain links TRBV28 to TRBJ2-6, with a weak D call TRBD2 (6 bases). The V end lost 8 bases, the J end lost 5 bases, and 13 bases lay between the germline ends. The CDR3 spans 14 residues. The germline V gene has CDR1 MDHEN and CDR2 SYDVKM.

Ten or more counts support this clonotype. CDR3 residues: CASSPPGSDTQYF. In nucleotides, the CDR3 is TGTGCCAGCAGTCCTCCCGGGTCAGATACGCAGTATTTT. This chain uses TRBV6-6 with TRBJ2-3; D is unresolved. Trimming stripped 5 bases from V and 4 bases from J, with 10 bases between. CDR1 is MNHNY and CDR2 is SVGAGI in the germline V gene (reference sequence). This CDR3 is built from 13 residues.

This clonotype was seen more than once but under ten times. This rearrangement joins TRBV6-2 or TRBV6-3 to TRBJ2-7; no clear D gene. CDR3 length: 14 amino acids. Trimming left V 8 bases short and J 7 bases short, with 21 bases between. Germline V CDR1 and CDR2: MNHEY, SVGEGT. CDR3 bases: TGTGCCAGCGGCTCCCCAGAAGTTTCTGATGAGCAGTACTTC. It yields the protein CASGSPEVSDEQYF.